This TCR beta chain was sequenced for a study of OX40 agonist ivuxolimab in advanced cancers. Study at large: At doses from 0.01 to 10 mg/kg, patients were given intravenous ivuxolimab every 2 weeks. Study-wide points: CD4+ T cells averaged fewer expanded clones than CD8+ T cells.

The CDR3 sequence is 16 residues long. V shed 1 base and J 0 bases; nucleotides not matched to a gene: 6. Germline V gives CDR1 LGHNA, CDR2 YNFKEQ. Data came from immunoSEQ multiplex PCR; TCRdb stores just in-frame clones and leaves some out. The table records about 14,000 clones, over 75% of them present only once. This clone was seen more than once but under ten times. Its cognate antigen is unknown. Here the sequenced sample was CD4+ or CD8+ T cells sorted from blood, taken in a trial of the OX40 agonist ivuxolimab. The TCR sequence derives from an adult with an advanced solid tumor such as melanoma, head and neck, liver or kidney cancer. This sequence joins TRBV4-2 and TRBJ2-7; 7 nucleotides line up with TRBD2. In nucleotides, the CDR3 is TGTGCCAGCAGCCAAGGTGGGGGGGACCTCTCCTACGAGCAGTACTTC. Protein product: CASSQGGGDLSYEQYF.